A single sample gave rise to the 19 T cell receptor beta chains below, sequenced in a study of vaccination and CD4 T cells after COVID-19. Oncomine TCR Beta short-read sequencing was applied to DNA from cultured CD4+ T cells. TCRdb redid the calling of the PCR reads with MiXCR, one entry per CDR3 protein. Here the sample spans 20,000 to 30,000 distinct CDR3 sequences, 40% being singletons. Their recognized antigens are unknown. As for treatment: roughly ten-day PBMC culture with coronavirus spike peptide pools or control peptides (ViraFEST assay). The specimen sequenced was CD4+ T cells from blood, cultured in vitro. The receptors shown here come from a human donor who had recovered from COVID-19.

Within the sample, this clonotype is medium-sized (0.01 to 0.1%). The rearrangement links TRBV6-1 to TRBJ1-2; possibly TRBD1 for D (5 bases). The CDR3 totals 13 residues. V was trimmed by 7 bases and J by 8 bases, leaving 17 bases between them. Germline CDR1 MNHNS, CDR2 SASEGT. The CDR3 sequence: CASTALSGRGYTF. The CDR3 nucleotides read TGTGCCAGCACGGCCCTTTCAGGGAGGGGCTACACCTTC.

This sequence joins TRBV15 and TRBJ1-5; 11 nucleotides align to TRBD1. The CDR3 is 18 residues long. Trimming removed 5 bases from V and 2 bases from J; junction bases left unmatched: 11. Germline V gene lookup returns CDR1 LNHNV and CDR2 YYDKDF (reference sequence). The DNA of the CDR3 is TGTGCCACCAGCGCCCCGGGACAGGGGGTGATAGGCAATCAGCCCCAGCATTTT. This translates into CATSAPGQGVIGNQPQHF.

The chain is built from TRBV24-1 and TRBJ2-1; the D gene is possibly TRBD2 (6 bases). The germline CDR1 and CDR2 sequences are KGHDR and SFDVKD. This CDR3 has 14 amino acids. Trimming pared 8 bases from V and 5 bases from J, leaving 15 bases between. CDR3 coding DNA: TGTGCCACCACACCCCCGACTAGACACAATGAGCAGTTCTTC. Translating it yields CATTPPTRHNEQFF.

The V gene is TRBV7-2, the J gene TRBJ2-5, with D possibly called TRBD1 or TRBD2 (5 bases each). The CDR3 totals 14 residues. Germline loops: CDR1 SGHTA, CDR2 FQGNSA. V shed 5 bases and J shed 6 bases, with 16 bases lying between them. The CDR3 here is CASSPRARGQTQYF. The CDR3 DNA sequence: TGTGCCAGCAGCCCCCGGGCGAGGGGCCAGACCCAGTACTTC.

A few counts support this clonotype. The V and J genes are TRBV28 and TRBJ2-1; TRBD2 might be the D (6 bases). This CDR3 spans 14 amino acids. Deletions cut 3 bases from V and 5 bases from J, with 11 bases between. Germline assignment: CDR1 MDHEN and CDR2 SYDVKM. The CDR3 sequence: CASSFGGYDNEQFF. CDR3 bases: TGTGCCAGCAGTTTTGGGGGGTATGACAATGAGCAGTTCTTC. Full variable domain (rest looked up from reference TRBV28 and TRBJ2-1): DVKVTQSSRYLVKRTGEKVFLECVQDMDHENMFWYRQDPGLGLRLIYFSYDVKMKEKGDIPEGYSVSREKKERFSLILESASTNQTSMYLCASSFGGYDNEQFFGPGTRLTVL.

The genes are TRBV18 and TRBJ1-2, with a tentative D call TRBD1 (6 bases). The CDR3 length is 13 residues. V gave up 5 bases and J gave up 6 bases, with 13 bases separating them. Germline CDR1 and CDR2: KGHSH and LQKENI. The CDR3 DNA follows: TGTGCCAGCTCAGCCGACAGGAAGGATGGCTACACCTTC. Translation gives CASSADRKDGYTF.

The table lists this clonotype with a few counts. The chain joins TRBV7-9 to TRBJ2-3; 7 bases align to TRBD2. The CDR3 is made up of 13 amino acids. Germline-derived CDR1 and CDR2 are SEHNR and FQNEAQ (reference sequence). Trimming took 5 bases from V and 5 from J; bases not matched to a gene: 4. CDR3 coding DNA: TGTGCCAGCAGCGCTACGGGGGGAGATACGCAGTATTTT. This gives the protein CASSATGGDTQYF.

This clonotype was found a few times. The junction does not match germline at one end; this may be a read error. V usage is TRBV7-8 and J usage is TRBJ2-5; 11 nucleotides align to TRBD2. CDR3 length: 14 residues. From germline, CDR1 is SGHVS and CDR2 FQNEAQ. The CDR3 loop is CASSIAGGAETQYF. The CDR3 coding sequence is TGTGCCAGCAGCATAGCGGGAGGGGCGGAGACCCAGTACTTC.

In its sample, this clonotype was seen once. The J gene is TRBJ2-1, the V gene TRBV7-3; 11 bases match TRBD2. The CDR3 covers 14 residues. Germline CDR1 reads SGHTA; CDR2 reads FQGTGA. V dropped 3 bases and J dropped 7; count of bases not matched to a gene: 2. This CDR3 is CASSFSGGVNEQFF. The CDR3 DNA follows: TGTGCCAGCAGCTTTAGCGGGGGGGTTAATGAGCAGTTCTTC.

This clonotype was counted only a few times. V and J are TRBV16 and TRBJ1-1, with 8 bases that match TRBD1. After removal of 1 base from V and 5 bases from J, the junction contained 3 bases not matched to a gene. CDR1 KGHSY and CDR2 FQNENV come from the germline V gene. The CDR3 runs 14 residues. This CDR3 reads CASSQYNRGTEAFF. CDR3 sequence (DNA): TGTGCCAGCAGCCAATACAACAGGGGGACTGAAGCTTTCTTT.

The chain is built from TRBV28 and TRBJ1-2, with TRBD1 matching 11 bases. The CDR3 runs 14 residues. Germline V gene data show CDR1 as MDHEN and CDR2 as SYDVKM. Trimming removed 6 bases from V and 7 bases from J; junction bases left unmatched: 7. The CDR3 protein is CASRPGQGAGGYTF. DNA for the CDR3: TGTGCCAGCAGACCCGGACAGGGGGCGGGTGGCTACACCTTC.

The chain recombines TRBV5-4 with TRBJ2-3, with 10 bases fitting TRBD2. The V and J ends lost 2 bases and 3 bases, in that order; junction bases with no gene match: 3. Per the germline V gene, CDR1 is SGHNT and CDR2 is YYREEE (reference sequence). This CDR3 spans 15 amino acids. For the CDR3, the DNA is TGTGCCAGCAGCTTTACTAGCGGGGATACAGATACGCAGTATTTT. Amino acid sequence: CASSFTSGDTDTQYF. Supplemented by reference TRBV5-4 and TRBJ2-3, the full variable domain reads ETGVTQSPTHLIKTRGQQVTLRCSSQSGHNTVSWYQQALGQGPQFIFQYYREEENGRGNFPPRFSGLQFPNYSSELNVNALELDDSALYLCASSFTSGDTDTQYFGPGTRLTVL.

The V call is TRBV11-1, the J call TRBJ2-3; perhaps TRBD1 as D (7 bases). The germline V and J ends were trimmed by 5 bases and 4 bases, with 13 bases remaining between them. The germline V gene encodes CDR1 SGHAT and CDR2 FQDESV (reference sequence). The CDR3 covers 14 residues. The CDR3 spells CASSLSRGADTQYF. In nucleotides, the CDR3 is TGTGCCAGCAGCCTCAGCAGGGGGGCAGATACGCAGTATTTT.

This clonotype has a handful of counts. DNA for the CDR3: TGCAGTGCTAGTGCAGGCGGAGATGGCTACACCTTC. This encodes CSASAGGDGYTF. The gene calls are TRBV20-1 and TRBJ1-2; D is uncertain. This CDR3 spans 12 amino acids. Trimming left V 3 bases short and J 6 bases short, with 11 bases between. Germline lookup yields CDR1 DFQATT and CDR2 SNEGSKA (reference sequence).

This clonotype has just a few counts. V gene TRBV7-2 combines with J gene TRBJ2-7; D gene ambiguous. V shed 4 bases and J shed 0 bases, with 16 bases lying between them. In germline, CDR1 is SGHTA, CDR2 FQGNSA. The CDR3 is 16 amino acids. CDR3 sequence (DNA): TGTGCCAGCAGCTACGGTCTGACGAGGAGCTCCTACGAGCAGTACTTC. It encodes CASSYGLTRSSYEQYF.

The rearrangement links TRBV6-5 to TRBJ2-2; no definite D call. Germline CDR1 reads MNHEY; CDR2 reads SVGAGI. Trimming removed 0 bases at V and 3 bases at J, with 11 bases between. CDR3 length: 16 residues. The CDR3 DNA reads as TGTGCCAGCAGTTACTCGATGGTAGCAGACACCGGGGAGCTGTTTTTT. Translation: CASSYSMVADTGELFF.

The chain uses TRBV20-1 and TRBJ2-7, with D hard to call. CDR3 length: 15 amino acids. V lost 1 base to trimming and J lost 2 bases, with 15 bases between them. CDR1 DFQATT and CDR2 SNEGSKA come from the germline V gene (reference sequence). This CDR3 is CSARASLVNAYEQYF. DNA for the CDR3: TGCAGTGCTAGAGCGTCACTCGTTAATGCCTACGAGCAGTACTTC.

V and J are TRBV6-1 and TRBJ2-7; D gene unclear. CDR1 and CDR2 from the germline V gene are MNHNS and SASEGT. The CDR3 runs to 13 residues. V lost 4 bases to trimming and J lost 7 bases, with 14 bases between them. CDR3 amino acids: CASSGNSFREQYF. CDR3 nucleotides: TGTGCCAGCAGTGGGAACTCGTTTCGGGAGCAGTACTTC.

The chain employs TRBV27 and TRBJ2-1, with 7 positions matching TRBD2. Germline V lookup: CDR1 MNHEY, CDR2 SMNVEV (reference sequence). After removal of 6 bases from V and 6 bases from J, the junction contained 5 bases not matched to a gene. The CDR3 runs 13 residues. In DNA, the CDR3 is TGTGCCAGCAGATTGGGAGGGATCAATGAGCAGTTCTTC. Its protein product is CASRLGGINEQFF.